This TCR beta chain originates from a study of cytomegalovirus exposure and HLA in healthy donors. CDR1 is SNHLY and CDR2 is FYNNEI in the germline V gene. With 3 bases clipped from V and 7 bases from J, the junction kept 7 bases outside the gene matches. There are 15 residues in the CDR3. Study conclusions and caveats: It was in a later analysis that TCR association rates were seen to vary by HLA locus, highest for DRB1 and lowest for HLA-C. Researchers counted 150 to 200 TCR beta chains as cytomegalovirus-associated. Association with HLA alleles at 0.05 false discovery rate was found for roughly 17,000 TCR beta sequences in a later analysis.

Unrecorded immune exposures were likely, despite nominal health at sampling. PCR amplification relied on 60 Vbeta primers (plus 13 Jbeta primers). TCRdb's table, derived via immunoSEQ multiplex PCR, lists solely in-frame clones and lacks some. The sample totals 110,000 to 150,000 clones. About this clone: Its cognate antigen is unknown.

The clonotype comes from a young woman in good health and CMV-seronegative. This sequence joins TRBV2 and TRBJ1-5; 9 positions match TRBD1. Material for sequencing was PBMCs. CDR3 bases: TGTGCCAGCAGTGATGCGGGACAGGGACGGCAGCCCCAGCATTTT. Translated: CASSDAGQGRQPQHF.